This T cell receptor beta chain came from a study of shared clonotypes between healthy human individuals. Study information: CD4 naive and CD4 memory each took three plates per donor, while CD8 naive took two and CD8 memory one.

CDR1 SGHNT and CDR2 YENEEA come from the germline V gene. The CDR3 spans 16 residues. J lost 2 bases, V lost 3 bases, and 9 bases had no gene match. Profiled with immunoSEQ multiplex PCR; TCRdb holds only in-frame clones, not every one. The table shows 1,100,000 or so clones, with around three quarters occurring only once. Turning to this clone: Its cognate antigen is unknown.

Findings and limits, study-wide: Naive CD4 clonotypes overlapped across a handful of donors at around 4.7%.

The V gene is TRBV11-3, the J gene TRBJ2-5, with 7 nucleotides matching TRBD2. The clonotype comes from a man aged 18 to 30 in good health. Some clones in this sample may be carry-over from other donors' samples. The specimen sequenced was memory CD4+ T cells from PBMCs. Subset defined: CD45RA-negative fraction. The CDR3 DNA follows: TGTGCCAGCAGCTTTGAGCTAGCGGACCATCAAGAGACCCAGTACTTC. Protein product: CASSFELADHQETQYF.